The T cell receptor (beta chain) under discussion was sequenced for a study of T-cell reconstitution after alpha-beta-depleted transplantation in children (dated by TCRdb to the mid-2010s). Concerning the study at large: Using TCR repertoire profiling, the study quantitatively followed how T-cell immune reconstitution unfolded in children after TCRalphabeta/CD19-depleted allogeneic hematopoietic cell transplantation. Study-level results and caveats: Over the following months the frequencies of hyperexpanded clones went down, and after one year T-cell counts and TCRbeta diversity were mostly credited to newly produced T cells. In some patients, the high TCRbeta diversity seen at day 60 was put down to recipient T cells and intrathymic progenitors that had survived conditioning. About two months after transplant, the apparently early recovery of alphabetaT-cell counts reportedly depended on just several hundred clones that had expanded rapidly and came from non-depleted graft cells.

This specimen's treatment or condition label, per the study, means: allogeneic hematopoietic cell transplantation with graft depleted of TCRalphabeta T cells and CD19 B cells. The children who served as transplant recipients had been given grafts of TCRalphabeta/CD19-depleted allogeneic hematopoietic cells. The cysteine opens and the phenylalanine closes a CDR3 of 15 amino acids. This entry keeps only the CDR3 DNA: 45 bases, framed from base 1. The germline V gene provides CDR1 SGHRS and CDR2 YFSETQ. V was cut back by 1 base and J by 4 bases, leaving a gap of 11 bases between them. The library was obtained by PCR. Sequenced on an Illumina HiSeq 2500. TCR libraries were prepared with molecular barcoding, using unique molecular identifiers to normalize TCRbeta repertoire quantification. The public sequencing data were trimmed at Q25 with fastp and processed into clonotypes with MiXCR by TCRdb, which kept only in-frame beta chains. Records with the same CDR3 protein are collapsed into one entry carrying the most frequent genes and DNA. Here the sample has approximately 300,000 distinct CDR3 sequences; around a tenth occur a single time. Of the sample, 23% falls within the top ten clones.

This clonotype showed up just a few times. The specificity of this receptor is unknown. No much larger clone exists at a distance of one base, and base qualities are not known. The chain uses TRBV5-1 and TRBJ2-2; a tentative D match to TRBD2 spans 6 bases. The clonotype originates from a male patient between 2 and 15 years old who had a stem cell transplant for chronic granulomatous disease, so the T cells may come from the graft donor. The specimen was peripheral blood, collected 180 days after TCRalphabeta/CD19-depleted stem cell transplant. DNA sequence: TGCGCCAGCAGCTTGTCCGGGACTCCCACCGGGGAGCTGTTTTTT. This sequence encodes CASSLSGTPTGELFF.